This TCR beta chain originates from a study of shared clonotypes between healthy human individuals. Some clones are missing from TCRdb's copy, which holds only in-frame ones; the method was immunoSEQ multiplex PCR. The sample lists roughly 2.2 million clones, 85% to 95% occurring once. This CDR3 has 15 amino acids. V lost 1 base to trimming and J lost 4 bases, with 14 bases between them. Germline V gives CDR1 SGHRS, CDR2 YFSETQ. Study outcomes and limitations: Between a handful of donors, naive CD4 clonotypes were shared at a level of approximately 5%. The generation probabilities recorded for non-shared clonotypes fell below those of clonotypes shared by all four donors.

There were no recent acute infections or vaccinations among the donors, who were healthy HIV-negative adults. Division of CD4+ cells produced a CD45RA+ naive subset and a CD45RA-negative memory subset. On this clone: The antigen is not known.

This clonotype originated in a man younger than 30 in good health. Some clones in this sample may be carry-over from other donors' samples. The genes are TRBV5-1 and TRBJ1-1, with D hard to call. Sequences were obtained from naive CD4+ T cells from PBMCs. The subset denotes: CD45RA+ positively selected. CDR3 DNA sequence: TGCGCCAGCAGCTTGTCGGCGTATTCCGGCACTGAAGCTTTCTTT. Translation: CASSLSAYSGTEAFF. The variable domain in full, with the rest retrieved from reference TRBV5-1 and TRBJ1-1, is KAGVTQTPRYLIKTRGQQVTLSCSPISGHRSVSWYQQTPGQGLQFLFEYFSETQRNKGNFPGRFSGRQFSNSRSEMNVSTLELGDSALYLCASSLSAYSGTEAFFGQGTRLTVV.